Below are 7 T cell receptor beta chains sequenced from a single sample in a study of shared clonotypes between healthy human individuals. Libraries were prepared by immunoSEQ multiplex PCR; TCRdb keeps only in-frame clonotypes and omits some of them. The table lists 2 million to 2.5 million clones, 90% to 96% of them singletons. Specimen: naive CD4+ T cells sorted from blood. Subset denoted: CD45RA+ positively selected. The receptors originated from a man aged 18-30 years in good health.

The V and J genes are TRBV6-5 and TRBJ1-5; 7 bases are shared with TRBD1. This CDR3 contains 15 residues. Germline-derived CDR1 and CDR2 are MNHEY and SVGAGI. Losses at the gene ends were 8 bases for V and 1 base for J; bases not matched to a gene: 8. This CDR3 reads CASATGQVSNQPQHF. The CDR3 DNA sequence: TGTGCCAGCGCGACAGGGCAGGTGAGCAATCAGCCCCAGCATTTT.

Details on this clone: This same CDR3 is encoded by further DNA sequences in the sample. The genes are TRBV18 and TRBJ1-6; D call uncertain. The CDR3 has 14 amino acids. Germline values: CDR1 KGHSH, CDR2 LQKENI. V dropped 3 bases and J dropped 7 bases, with 10 bases sitting between them. The CDR3 region is CASSPGAENSPLHF. As DNA, the CDR3 is TGTGCCAGCTCACCGGGTGCAGAGAATTCACCCCTCCACTTT.

The chain links TRBV5-1 to TRBJ2-5; 10 bases align to TRBD2. The CDR3 extends over 16 amino acids. V was pared by 4 bases and J by 5 bases, with 11 bases of the junction left unmatched. The germline gives CDR1 SGHRS, CDR2 YFSETQ. The CDR3 DNA sequence: TGCGCCAGCAGCGCCGGGTGGTCTAGCGGGAGTGAGACCCAGTACTTC. This encodes CASSAGWSSGSETQYF.

V and J are TRBV27 and TRBJ2-3; weak D call: TRBD1 (6 bases). Trimming removed 5 bases at V and 7 bases at J, with 16 bases between. The CDR3 covers 14 residues. Looked up from germline, CDR1 is MNHEY and CDR2 is SMNVEV (reference sequence). CDR3 loop: CASSQTQGANTQYF. DNA for the CDR3: TGTGCCAGCAGTCAGACACAGGGAGCGAATACGCAGTATTTT.

The rearrangement links TRBV10-1 to TRBJ2-6; D possibly corresponds to TRBD1 (5 bases). The CDR3 has 16 residues. Trimming left V 4 bases short and J 3 bases short, with 13 bases between. Germline V gene lookup returns CDR1 WNHNN and CDR2 SYGVQD (reference sequence). CDR3 DNA sequence: TGCGCCAGCAGTGCGGGTCAGGGCGGTGGGGCCAACGTCCTGACTTTC. It is translated as CASSAGQGGGANVLTF.

The chain links TRBV2 to TRBJ2-5; no clear D gene. V lost 5 bases and J 2 bases, leaving 15 bases between the germline ends. CDR1 is SNHLY, CDR2 FYNNEI, per germline. The CDR3 consists of 15 residues. The CDR3 region has the DNA TGTGCCAGCAGTCTTTCCCGGGCCCTACAAGAGACCCAGTACTTC. Encoded protein: CASSLSRALQETQYF.

V is TRBV6-1 and J is TRBJ2-1; D is unclear. Germline V CDR1 and CDR2: MNHNS, SASEGT. CDR3 length: 11 amino acids. Trimming removed 6 bases from V and 7 bases from J, with 7 bases in between. Here the CDR3 reads CASRRNNEQFF. The CDR3 coding sequence is TGTGCCAGCAGGCGGAATAATGAGCAGTTCTTC.